These 14 T cell receptor beta chains share one sample of origin, sequenced in a study of blood T cells in healthy people across ages. Sample-barcoded 5' priming and a J-beta primer mix drove a second PCR of about 7 to 11 cycles. In TCRdb, the 5' RACE reads were re-called with MiXCR into one record per CDR3 protein. The data contain over 700,000 distinct CDR3 sequences, 25% of them singletons. The sample also formed part of further work on T cells of mothers and their children.

Sequencing was done on a sample of blood. The receptors were sampled from a boy aged 10-17 years in good health.

This chain uses TRBV29-1 with TRBJ2-1; no clear D. The V and J ends lost 7 bases and 7 bases respectively, with 11 bases between them. The length of the CDR3 is 11 residues. The germline CDR1 and CDR2 sequences are SQVTM and ANQGSEA. This CDR3 is CSAGGVNEQFF. CDR3 in DNA: TGCAGCGCTGGTGGGGTTAATGAGCAGTTCTTC.

The table lists this clonotype with a few counts. V and J are TRBV7-8 and TRBJ2-2; D unclear. The V gene's germline CDR1 is SGHVS and CDR2 FQNEAQ. Trimming stripped 1 base from V and 3 bases from J, with 15 bases between. This CDR3 has 17 amino acids. CDR3 region: CASSLGAGFGDTGELFF. In nucleotides, the CDR3 is TGTGCCAGCAGCTTAGGTGCAGGATTTGGCGACACCGGGGAGCTGTTTTTT.

Comment on this clonotype: At one end the junction does not follow the germline gene, possibly because of a read error. V and J are TRBV12-5 and TRBJ2-1, with TRBD2 as a possible D gene (5 bases). The CDR3 loop spans 12 amino acids. In germline, CDR1 is LGHNT, CDR2 FRNRAP. CDR3 sequence reads: CTSGLTYNEQFF. DNA for the CDR3: TGTACTAGTGGTTTGACCTACAATGAGCAGTTCTTC.

The genes are TRBV29-1 and TRBJ2-5, with 8 nucleotides matching TRBD1. Germline loops: CDR1 SQVTM, CDR2 ANQGSEA. The CDR3 loop spans 13 amino acids. The junction had 4 bases not matched to a gene; V was cut back by 2 bases and J by 5 bases. The CDR3 bases are TGCAGCGTTGAACCCAGGGGGCAGGAGACCCAGTACTTC. This gives the protein CSVEPRGQETQYF.

This chain links TRBV7-9 with TRBJ2-2, with 7 bases that match TRBD1. CDR3 length: 13 amino acids. Germline V gene data show CDR1 as SEHNR and CDR2 as FQNEAQ (reference sequence). Trimming at V came to 10 bases and at J to 1 base, leaving 3 bases not matched to a gene. Here the CDR3 DNA reads TGTGCCACCGGGACAGAGAACACCGGGGAGCTGTTTTTT. The encoded protein is CATGTENTGELFF.

This clonotype appeared a few times. The chain employs TRBV27 and TRBJ2-5; D is possibly TRBD2 (5 bases). Deletions cut 6 bases from V and 0 bases from J, with 11 bases between. CDR3 length: 14 residues. The V gene's germline CDR1 is MNHEY and CDR2 SMNVEV (reference sequence). The CDR3: CASRGARYQETQYF. CDR3 DNA sequence: TGTGCCAGCAGGGGAGCGAGGTACCAAGAGACCCAGTACTTC.

This clonotype was counted only a few times. This chain connects TRBV6-6 to TRBJ2-1; 12 positions match TRBD2. CDR3 size: 16 residues. V lost 6 bases, J lost 12 bases, and 15 bases stayed unmatched. Looked up from germline, CDR1 is MNHNY and CDR2 is SVGAGI (reference sequence). The CDR3 sequence: CASSPNYGLAGLGQFF. DNA for the CDR3: TGTGCCAGCAGCCCTAACTATGGACTAGCGGGATTAGGGCAGTTCTTC.

The rearrangement joins TRBV19 to TRBJ2-5; the match to TRBD1 covers 9 bases. The assigned J gene may be wrong: the sequence end matches TRBJ2-7 better. CDR1 and CDR2 (germline): LNHDA, SQIVND (reference sequence). The CDR3 has 16 amino acids. CDR3 sequence (DNA): TGTGCCAGTAGTATAGATCGGACAGGGGCGACCTACGAGCAGTACTTC. It translates to CASSIDRTGATYEQYF.

V and J are TRBV28 and TRBJ2-7; a weak D match, TRBD2 (5 bases). Germline V gene data show CDR1 as MDHEN and CDR2 as SYDVKM. The V gene lost 6 bases and the J gene lost 0 bases, with 15 bases spanning the gap. The CDR3 runs 15 residues. This chain's CDR3 is CASSFGGLTSYEQYF. CDR3 nucleotides: TGTGCCAGCAGCTTCGGCGGACTGACCTCCTACGAGCAGTACTTC. Full variable domain (remainder filled in from reference TRBV28 and TRBJ2-7): DVKVTQSSRYLVKRTGEKVFLECVQDMDHENMFWYRQDPGLGLRLIYFSYDVKMKEKGDIPEGYSVSREKKERFSLILESASTNQTSMYLCASSFGGLTSYEQYFGPGTRLTVT.

This chain's CDR3 is CASSPGTGYAEAFF. Here the CDR3 DNA reads TGTGCCAGCAGCCCCGGGACAGGTTACGCTGAAGCTTTCTTT. The chain carries TRBV7-2 and TRBJ1-1; 8 bases match TRBD1. Germline assignment: CDR1 SGHTA and CDR2 FQGNSA. With 5 bases clipped from V and 6 bases from J, the junction kept 8 bases outside the gene matches. The length of the CDR3 is 14 residues.

The chain carries TRBV12-3 or TRBV12-4 and TRBJ1-3; D is uncertain. The CDR3 is 14 residues long. With 1 base removed from V and 0 bases from J, the gap between germline ends came to 4 bases. The CDR3 DNA is TGTGCCAGCAGTTTAGACGGCTCTGGAAACACCATATATTTT. It codes for CASSLDGSGNTIYF.

This clonotype was observed a handful of times. This chain connects TRBV4-1 to TRBJ2-7; tentative D call: TRBD2 (5 bases). This CDR3 has 15 amino acids. The germline V gene has CDR1 MGHRA and CDR2 YSYEKL. The V end lost 3 bases, the J end lost 9 bases, and 21 bases lay between the germline ends. The CDR3 nucleotides read TGCGCCAGCAGCCAGGAAAGGCGGGCGGAGTCAGCGCAGTACTTC. Translated, it gives CASSQERRAESAQYF.

The chain joins TRBV20-1 to TRBJ1-6, with 10 bases fitting TRBD1. With V trimmed by 0 bases and J by 8 bases, 10 bases remained unmatched. Germline loops: CDR1 DFQATT, CDR2 SNEGSKA (reference sequence). CDR3 length equals 17 residues. In nucleotides, the CDR3 is TGCAGTGCTAGAGATAGAACAACCGGGACAGGGGATTCACCCCTCCACTTT. Translation gives CSARDRTTGTGDSPLHF.

This clonotype showed up just a few times. This chain uses TRBV7-9 with TRBJ2-7, with 11 bases identical to TRBD2. There are 17 residues in the CDR3. The junction had 8 bases not matched to a gene; V was cut back by 4 bases and J by 0 bases. Looked up from germline, CDR1 is SEHNR and CDR2 is FQNEAQ (reference sequence). The CDR3: CASSSAPGTSGSYEQYF. The CDR3 DNA reads as TGTGCCAGCAGCTCCGCCCCAGGGACTAGCGGCTCCTACGAGCAGTACTTC.